One sample yielded the 18 T cell receptor beta chains listed below, sequenced in a study of Ad26.COV2.S vaccination and SARS-CoV-2 variants. Described treatment: approximately 18 received Ad26.COV2.S at low or high dose, single or two shots; about 5 received placebo; per-sample allocation not given. On day 63 after the first injection, vaccine and placebo recipients gave samples. Assay: immunoSEQ multiplex PCR; the TCRdb copy retains only in-frame clones and omits some. The table includes about 680,000 clones, about 90% detected once. The sample here was peripheral blood, taken in a trial of Ad26.COV2.S vaccine versus placebo. These receptors originate from a person between 18 and 65 years old who received the Ad26.COV2.S COVID-19 vaccine or a placebo.

This sequence joins TRBV2 and TRBJ2-5; D is uncertain. The CDR3 runs to 14 residues. Germline loops: CDR1 SNHLY, CDR2 FYNNEI. V lost 2 bases, J lost 3 bases, and 10 bases lay in between. The CDR3 bases are TGTGCCAGCAGTGAACGGACCATAAAAGAGACCCAGTACTTC. This gives the protein CASSERTIKETQYF.

The chain has TRBV7-2 and TRBJ2-3; D unresolved. The germline CDR1 and CDR2 sequences are SGHTA and FQGNSA. V gave up 1 base and J gave up 6 bases, with 11 bases separating them. The CDR3 is 14 amino acids. CDR3 nucleotide sequence: TGTGCCAGCAGCTTAGAGGGCTCCCGGGATACGCAGTATTTT. Its protein product is CASSLEGSRDTQYF.

CDR3 coding DNA: TGTGCCAGCAGTTGGGGGGACCCTAATTCTGCCGGGGAGCTGTTTTTT. It yields the protein CASSWGDPNSAGELFF. The rearrangement uses TRBV6-6 and TRBJ2-2, with D maybe TRBD2 (6 bases). V was cut by 4 bases and J by 6 bases, with 18 bases left in between. The CDR3 runs 16 residues. Germline CDR1 and CDR2: MNHNY and SVGAGI (reference sequence).

The J gene is TRBJ2-3, the V gene TRBV27, with 12 positions matching TRBD2. This CDR3 has 15 residues. The germline V gene has CDR1 MNHEY and CDR2 SMNVEV (reference sequence). J gave up 6 bases and V 6 bases, and 7 bases lay outside the gene matches. CDR3 in amino acids: CASRATSGRIDTQYF. CDR3 sequence (DNA): TGTGCCAGCAGAGCAACTAGCGGGAGGATCGATACGCAGTATTTT.

V is TRBV6-2 or TRBV6-3 and J is TRBJ1-4; tentative D call: TRBD1 (5 bases). The CDR3 length is 16 residues. Germline V gives CDR1 MNHEY, CDR2 SVGEGT. Trimming took off 5 bases at V and 0 bases at J, with 13 bases between the two ends. CDR3 nucleotides: TGTGCCAGCAGTACCGGGACGGCGGCAACTAATGAAAAACTGTTTTTT. It specifies CASSTGTAATNEKLFF.

The genes are TRBV7-2 and TRBJ2-7; 10 positions agree with TRBD2. The length of the CDR3 is 16 residues. Germline V lookup: CDR1 SGHTA, CDR2 FQGNSA. The trim removed 1 base at V and 3 bases at J, leaving 6 bases unmatched. CDR3: CASSLGLAGAIYEQYF. The CDR3 DNA reads TGTGCCAGCAGCTTAGGGCTAGCGGGAGCCATCTACGAGCAGTACTTC.

The chain recombines TRBV19 with TRBJ1-4, with TRBD1 matching over 7 bases. The CDR3 is 15 residues long. The junction had 7 bases not matched to a gene; V was cut back by 6 bases and J by 3 bases. Germline values: CDR1 LNHDA, CDR2 SQIVND (reference sequence). CDR3 residues: CASSPTGRSNEKLFF. The CDR3 region has the DNA TGTGCCAGTAGCCCGACAGGGAGATCTAATGAAAAACTGTTTTTT.

This clone was seen just once. V usage is TRBV25-1 and J usage is TRBJ1-1; 12 bases are a match to TRBD1. Germline loops: CDR1 MGHDK, CDR2 SYGVNS. The CDR3 runs to 17 residues. Germline trimming cut 2 bases from V and 3 bases from J; bases unmatched to any gene: 7. The CDR3 region has the DNA TGTGCCAGCAGTGAACCGGGACAGGGGGCGAGCGACACTGAAGCTTTCTTT. This translates into CASSEPGQGASDTEAFF.

The chain uses TRBV5-1 and TRBJ2-5; 13 positions agree with TRBD2. The trim removed 4 bases at V and 5 bases at J, leaving 5 bases unmatched. The CDR3 loop spans 15 amino acids. Germline V gene lookup returns CDR1 SGHRS and CDR2 YFSETQ. The CDR3 protein is CASSPGLAGAETQYF. The CDR3 coding sequence is TGCGCCAGCAGCCCCGGACTAGCGGGAGCTGAGACCCAGTACTTC.

The genes are TRBV27 and TRBJ1-5, with a tentative D call TRBD1 (5 bases). The V and J ends lost 3 bases and 0 bases respectively, with 6 bases between them. Germline V gene sequence: CDR1 MNHEY, CDR2 SMNVEV (reference sequence). The CDR3 consists of 14 residues. CDR3 bases: TGTGCCAGCAGTTTCAGGGATAGCAATCAGCCCCAGCATTTT. It yields the protein CASSFRDSNQPQHF.

The sample holds a few counts of this clone. The genes are TRBV6-5 and TRBJ1-2; a possible D gene is TRBD1 (6 bases). CDR1 and CDR2 from the germline V gene are MNHEY and SVGAGI. V was trimmed by 6 bases and J by 6 bases, leaving 14 bases between them. The CDR3 covers 13 residues. CDR3 coding DNA: TGTGCCAGCAGCCGGGGGGCGCGGGATGGCTACACCTTC. This gives the protein CASSRGARDGYTF.

The sample holds one count of this clone. The chain employs TRBV2 and TRBJ2-7; 11 nucleotides align to TRBD2. Germline trimming cut 8 bases from V and 3 bases from J; bases unmatched to any gene: 3. The CDR3 loop spans 13 amino acids. Germline CDR1 and CDR2: SNHLY and FYNNEI. In nucleotides, the CDR3 is TGTGCCAGCTTAGCGGGAGGGAGCTACGAGCAGTACTTC. Its protein is CASLAGGSYEQYF.

The rearrangement joins TRBV3-1 (or the pseudogene TRBV3-2) to TRBJ2-7; the match to TRBD1 covers 9 bases. Germline V gene data show CDR1 as LGHDT and CDR2 as YNNKEL (reference sequence). The CDR3 covers 17 residues. After removal of 0 bases from V and 3 bases from J, the junction contained 9 bases not matched to a gene. CDR3 in amino acids: CASSQDPAGTGLYEQYF. CDR3 nucleotide sequence: TGTGCCAGCAGCCAAGATCCCGCCGGGACAGGGCTCTACGAGCAGTACTTC.

CDR3 in DNA: TGTGCCAGCAGCCATGATACCTTGGATACGCAGTATTTT. Translating it yields CASSHDTLDTQYF. V gene TRBV4-2 combines with J gene TRBJ2-3; no clear D. V was trimmed by 3 bases and J by 6 bases, leaving 10 bases between them. This CDR3 has 13 residues. Per the germline V gene, CDR1 is LGHNA and CDR2 is YNFKEQ.

This rearrangement joins TRBV7-8 to TRBJ1-5, with D unresolved. This CDR3 is built from 16 residues. Deletions cut 5 bases from V and 2 bases from J, with 16 bases between. CDR1 is SGHVS, CDR2 FQNEAQ, per germline. DNA of the CDR3: TGTGCCAGCAGCCCCCCCGGGCCGAAGGGCAATCAGCCCCAGCATTTT. Translating gives CASSPPGPKGNQPQHF.

The rearrangement joins TRBV4-3 to TRBJ1-2, with no clear D. V lost 0 bases to trimming and J lost 4 bases, with 9 bases between them. Germline V gene sequence: CDR1 LGHNA, CDR2 YSLEER. The length of the CDR3 is 14 residues. CDR3 in DNA: TGCGCCAGCAGCCAAGAAAGCAGCTCCTATGGCTACACCTTC. The encoded protein is CASSQESSSYGYTF.

This clone showed up just once. This sequence joins TRBV30 and TRBJ2-5; tentatively, D is TRBD2 (5 bases). Per the germline V gene, CDR1 is GTSNPN and CDR2 is SVGIG (reference sequence). CDR3 size: 15 residues. V lost 3 bases to trimming and J lost 1 base, with 15 bases between them. The CDR3 loop reads CAWRDLRTRQETQYF. In nucleotides, the CDR3 is TGTGCCTGGAGAGATCTACGGACTCGCCAAGAGACCCAGTACTTC.

The gene calls are TRBV19 and TRBJ2-5; 9 nucleotides match TRBD2. Germline CDR1 reads LNHDA; CDR2 reads SQIVND (reference sequence). Trimming cost V 3 bases and J 5 bases; bases outside gene matches: 4. The CDR3 loop spans 14 amino acids. The DNA for the CDR3 is TGTGCCAGTAGTATCGCGGGGGGGCCTGAGACCCAGTACTTC. Protein product: CASSIAGGPETQYF.